The present TCR beta chain was sequenced within a study of T cell responses to AZD1222 COVID-19 vaccine. Germline V gene data show CDR1 as SGHVS and CDR2 as FQNEAQ. With V trimmed by 5 bases and J by 8 bases, 16 bases remained unmatched. The CDR3 is made up of 18 amino acids. TCRdb keeps only in-frame clones here, not all; method: immunoSEQ multiplex PCR. This table has 150,000 to 200,000 clones, 94% appearing once. Concerning this clone itself: What it recognizes is unknown.

Whole-study results and caveats: The study found Spike-specific TCR breadth and depth rose after two AZD1222 doses.

This receptor was identified in an adult who received the AZD1222 COVID-19 vaccine. The source material was peripheral blood, sampled 28 days after the second AZD1222 dose. This chain joins TRBV7-8 and TRBJ2-1; 12 nucleotides line up with TRBD2. The CDR3 nucleotides read TGTGCCAGCAGCAGACGACTAGCGGGAGCTCTCCGGAGTGATGAGCAGTTCTTC. Its translation: CASSRRLAGALRSDEQFF.